This T cell receptor beta chain was retrieved from a study of T cell responses to AZD1222 COVID-19 vaccine. The assay was immunoSEQ multiplex PCR, and TCRdb's table has in-frame clones only and misses some. In the table there are some 84,000 clones, about 86% of which are singletons. Turning to this clone: Its matching antigen is unknown.

Study-wide results and caveats: Increased Spike-specific TCR breadth and depth were observed after two AZD1222 doses. At baseline, just five to seven AZD1222 recipients tested seropositive. Spike was spanned by vaccine-associated CD4 TCRs, with dominance at 160-218 and 743-854. Possibly, clonal diversity was underestimated; donors were largely white British and included more females.

Trimming at V came to 5 bases and at J to 2 bases, leaving 4 bases not matched to a gene. The CDR3 extends over 14 amino acids. Germline CDR1 and CDR2: SGHNT and YENEEA. The sample was peripheral blood, taken on day 0 of AZD1222 vaccination. The rearrangement joins TRBV11-3 to TRBJ1-2; TRBD1 agrees at 8 bases. The TCR sequence derives from an adult in good health. CDR3 DNA sequence: TGTGCCAGCAGCCCGCGACAGGGGAACTATGGCTACACCTTC. It is translated as CASSPRQGNYGYTF.